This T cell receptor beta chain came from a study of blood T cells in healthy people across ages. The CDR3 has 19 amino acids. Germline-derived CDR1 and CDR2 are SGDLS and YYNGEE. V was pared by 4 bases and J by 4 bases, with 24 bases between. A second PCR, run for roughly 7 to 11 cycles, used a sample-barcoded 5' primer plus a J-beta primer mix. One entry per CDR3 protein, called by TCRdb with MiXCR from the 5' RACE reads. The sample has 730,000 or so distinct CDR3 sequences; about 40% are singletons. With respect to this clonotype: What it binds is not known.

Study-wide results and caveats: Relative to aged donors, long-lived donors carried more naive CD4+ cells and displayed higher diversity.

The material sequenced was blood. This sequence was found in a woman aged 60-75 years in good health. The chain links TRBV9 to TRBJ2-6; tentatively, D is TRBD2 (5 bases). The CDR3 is CASSSVGGFIAPGANVLTF. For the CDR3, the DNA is TGTGCCAGCAGCTCCGTTGGAGGATTCATCGCCCCAGGGGCCAACGTCCTGACTTTC.